The 25 T cell receptor beta chains below were found in one sample sequenced in a study of T cells in women clearing cervical HPV infection. Here immunoSEQ multiplex PCR was the method, and the copy in TCRdb shows in-frame clones only, minus some. The sample shows approximately 31,000 clones, and approximately 3% sits with its ten largest clones. Sequenced: blood buffy coat. The receptors originated from a woman between 18 and 70 years old with a cervical HPV16 infection that either progressed to CIN3+ or cleared (not recorded which).

To note about this clone: The read ends 3 residues shy of where the CDR3 ends; the end is completed using the germline J gene. The rearrangement links TRBV18 to TRBJ2-2; 9 bases agree with TRBD1. Looked up from germline, CDR1 is KGHSH and CDR2 is LQKENI. The CDR3 contains 16 residues. The ends lost 4 bases at V and 0 bases at J; junction bases unmatched: 3. The DNA read from the CDR3 is TGTGCCAGCTCACTCACAGGGGGCCCGAACACCGGGGAG. Protein sequence: CASSLTGGPNTGE. The entire CDR3 is CASSLTGGPNTGELFF.

With respect to this clone: Its ends do not fully match the called genes, so a read error is possible. The CDR3 extends 3 residues past the end of the read, so its final part is completed from the germline J gene. The rearrangement joins TRBV15 to TRBJ1-1; the D gene is possibly TRBD1 (5 bases). The CDR3 runs to 13 residues. Germline loops: CDR1 LNHNV, CDR2 YYDKDF (reference sequence). The CDR3: CATSRQGLPEAFF. Partial CDR3 DNA: TGTGCCACCAGCAGACAGGGTCTTCCTGAG. The variable domain in full, completed from reference TRBV15 and TRBJ1-1, reads DAMVIQNPRYQVTQFGKPVTLSCSQTLNHNVMYWYQQKSSQAPKLLFHYYDKDFNNEADTPDNFQSRRPNTSFCFLDIRSPGLGDTAMYLCATSRQGLPEAFFGQGTRLTVV.

Concerning this clone: The read finishes 3 residues shy of the CDR3 end, and the germline J gene is used to complete it. This chain connects TRBV20-1 to TRBJ1-2; 11 bases line up with TRBD1. The CDR3 covers 17 residues. The germline CDR1 and CDR2 sequences are DFQATT and SNEGSKA (reference sequence). CDR3 sequence: CSARDQSRDRGYDGYTF. CDR3 bases read: TGCAGTGCTAGAGATCAGTCCCGGGACAGGGGGTATGACGGC.

As for this clone: The sequenced fragment ends 3 residues before the CDR3 boundary, so the rest is inferred from the germline J gene. The genes are TRBV20-1 and TRBJ2-3, with 11 bases that match TRBD2. The CDR3 is 20 amino acids. Per germline, CDR1 DFQATT and CDR2 SNEGSKA (reference sequence). J lost 0 bases, V lost 1 base, and 15 bases had no gene match. This CDR3 is CSARALAGTSGPSSTDTQYF. CDR3 bases read: TGCAGTGCTAGAGCCCTGGCCGGGACTAGCGGCCCGTCTAGCACAGATACG.

Remarks on this clone: The read halts 3 residues ahead of the CDR3 end, with the missing end drawn from the germline J gene. V usage is TRBV7-3 and J usage is TRBJ2-5; 9 bases agree with TRBD2. CDR1 is SGHTA, CDR2 FQGTGA, per germline. The V segment lost 5 bases and the J segment 4 bases; nucleotides outside the gene matches: 8. This CDR3 has 15 amino acids. The covered CDR3 bases are TGTGCCAGCAGCCCGGGCGGGGGGGCAAGAGAGACC. It is translated as CASSPGGGARET. The complete CDR3 reads CASSPGGGARETQYF.

As regards this clone: Read sequence stops 3 residues before the CDR3 end, and the germline J gene provides the missing end. This chain uses TRBV7-8 with TRBJ1-6; 8 bases align to TRBD1. Germline V CDR1 and CDR2: SGHVS, FQNEAQ. This CDR3 region has 13 residues. This chain's CDR3 is CASSPDRVRPLHF. The part of the CDR3 DNA that was read is TGTGCCAGCAGCCCGGACAGGGTTCGCCCC.

The sequenced part of the CDR3 DNA is TGCGCCAGCAGCTTGGTCCTAGGACAGACCTATGGC. Translating gives CASSLVLGQTYG. Given in full, the CDR3 is CASSLVLGQTYGYTF. The chain has TRBV5-1 and TRBJ1-2; a weak D match, TRBD1 (6 bases). The CDR3 extends 3 residues past the end of the read, so its final part is completed from the germline J gene. Germline loops: CDR1 SGHRS, CDR2 YFSETQ. The V end lost 0 bases, the J end lost 4 bases, and 13 bases lay between the germline ends. The CDR3 consists of 15 residues.

To note about this clone: The read terminates 3 residues ahead of where the CDR3 ends, so the germline J gene completes it. The chain is built from TRBV11-2 and TRBJ1-1, with D tentatively TRBD1 (5 bases). Per the germline V gene, CDR1 is SGHAT and CDR2 is FQNNGV. The CDR3 extends over 14 amino acids. V was pared by 5 bases and J by 3 bases, with 13 bases between. CDR3 bases read: TGTGCCAGCAGCCCAGGGATCAGTGACACTGAA. Its protein is CASSPGISDTE. In full, the CDR3 is CASSPGISDTEAFF.

Points on this clone: The read ends 3 residues shy of where the CDR3 ends; the end is completed using the germline J gene. This chain connects TRBV2 to TRBJ2-3; D is possibly TRBD1 (5 bases). The CDR3 is 15 amino acids. Germline lookup yields CDR1 SNHLY and CDR2 FYNNEI. The covered CDR3 bases are TGTGCCAGCAGGCCCCAGGGTACAAACAATCAGCCG. This translates into CASRPQGTNNQP. The full CDR3 protein reads CASRPQGTNNQPQYF.

Details on this clone: The CDR3 extends 3 residues past the end of the read, so its final part is completed from the germline J gene. The rearrangement links TRBV5-1 to TRBJ2-6; D is possibly TRBD2 (5 bases). V was clipped by 0 bases and J by 2 bases, with 9 bases between them. The CDR3 is 16 residues long. CDR1 is SGHRS, CDR2 YFSETQ, per germline. The chain's CDR3 is CASSLGGSPGANVLTF. The sequenced CDR3 bases are TGCGCCAGCAGCTTGGGAGGGTCCCCTGGGGCCAACGTC.

Remarks on this clone: The DNA ends 3 residues before the CDR3 does, and the rest of the CDR3 is filled in from the germline J gene. The J gene is TRBJ1-4, the V gene TRBV5-1; 7 positions match TRBD1. Germline V gene lookup returns CDR1 SGHRS and CDR2 YFSETQ. The CDR3 is 16 residues long. The CDR3 protein is CASSSGQKIYNSPLFF. CDR3 bases read: TGCGCCAGCAGTTCGGGACAGAAAATCTATAATTCACCA.

About this clone itself: The observed sequence ends 3 residues before the CDR3 terminus, with the missing tail filled in from the germline J gene. V and J are TRBV19 and TRBJ2-4; 9 bases agree with TRBD1. Germline loops: CDR1 LNHDA, CDR2 SQIVND (reference sequence). The ends lost 8 bases at V and 1 base at J; junction bases unmatched: 0. The CDR3 runs 13 residues. CDR3 DNA, as far as it was read: TGTGCCAGTGGACAGGGGGCCAAAAACATT. Its translation is CASGQGAKNI. The full-length CDR3 reads as CASGQGAKNIQYF.

As to this clone: The read comes to an end 3 residues before the CDR3 does, leaving the germline J gene to fill in the end. This chain links TRBV7-9 with TRBJ1-1; D is possibly TRBD1 (5 bases). CDR3 length: 13 residues. Germline CDR1 reads SEHNR; CDR2 reads FQNEAQ (reference sequence). The V end lost 7 bases, the J end lost 1 base, and 10 bases lay between the germline ends. The CDR3: CASINGGNTEAFF. CDR3 DNA, as far as it was read: TGTGCCAGCATAAACGGGGGGAACACTGAA.

Comment on this clone: The DNA ends 3 residues before the CDR3 does, and the rest of the CDR3 is filled in from the germline J gene. The chain has TRBV5-1 and TRBJ1-1; the D gene is possibly TRBD1 (5 bases). The CDR3 contains 14 residues. V was trimmed by 0 bases and J by 1 base, leaving 7 bases between them. The germline gives CDR1 SGHRS, CDR2 YFSETQ. The CDR3 bases that were read are TGCGCCAGCAGCTTGGCAACAGGGAACACTGAA. It is translated as CASSLATGNTE. The CDR3 in full is CASSLATGNTEAFF. Full variable domain (missing parts from reference TRBV5-1 and TRBJ1-1): KAGVTQTPRYLIKTRGQQVTLSCSPISGHRSVSWYQQTPGQGLQFLFEYFSETQRNKGNFPGRFSGRQFSNSRSEMNVSTLELGDSALYLCASSLATGNTEAFFGQGTRLTVV.

About this clone: The sequenced fragment ends 3 residues before the CDR3 boundary, so the rest is inferred from the germline J gene. The chain is built from TRBV5-1 and TRBJ1-1, with TRBD1 identical over 8 bases. The CDR3 loop spans 15 amino acids. Germline loops: CDR1 SGHRS, CDR2 YFSETQ. The junction had 8 bases not matched to a gene; V was cut back by 7 bases and J by 0 bases. The DNA read from the CDR3 is TGCGCCAGCTCCTCACGGGACAGGCTGAACACTGAA. Protein sequence: CASSSRDRLNTE. The CDR3 in its entirety is CASSSRDRLNTEAFF. Based on the CDR3 plus reference TRBV5-1 and TRBJ1-1, the full variable domain is KAGVTQTPRYLIKTRGQQVTLSCSPISGHRSVSWYQQTPGQGLQFLFEYFSETQRNKGNFPGRFSGRQFSNSRSEMNVSTLELGDSALYLCASSSRDRLNTEAFFGQGTRLTVV.

In the case of this clone: Read data end 3 residues before the CDR3 end; the end is taken from the germline J gene. The V call is TRBV5-4, the J call TRBJ2-3, with 8 nucleotides matching TRBD2. This CDR3 comprises 14 residues. The germline gives CDR1 SGHNT, CDR2 YYREEE (reference sequence). CDR3 amino acids: CASSLTLAEETQYF. CDR3 bases read: TGTGCCAGCAGCTTGACACTAGCGGAAGAGACG. The full variable domain, rest sourced from reference TRBV5-4 and TRBJ2-3, is ETGVTQSPTHLIKTRGQQVTLRCSSQSGHNTVSWYQQALGQGPQFIFQYYREEENGRGNFPPRFSGLQFPNYSSELNVNALELDDSALYLCASSLTLAEETQYFGPGTRLTVL.

Details on this clone: The DNA ends 3 residues before the CDR3 does, and the rest of the CDR3 is filled in from the germline J gene. The V and J genes are TRBV4-1 and TRBJ2-5; TRBD2 aligns across 9 bases. Germline V gene sequence: CDR1 MGHRA, CDR2 YSYEKL. This CDR3 is 18 amino acids long. With V trimmed by 4 bases and J by 5 bases, 17 bases remained unmatched. The sequenced part of the CDR3 DNA is TGCGCCAGCAGCCCAATACTCCGCTTAGCGGGGGATCGGGAGACC. It specifies CASSPILRLAGDRET. The whole CDR3 protein reads CASSPILRLAGDRETQYF.

Concerning this clone itself: With the read ending 3 residues before the CDR3 end, the germline J gene is used to fill in that end. The rearrangement uses TRBV7-3 and TRBJ2-3; possibly TRBD2 for D (5 bases). The germline CDR1 and CDR2 sequences are SGHTA and FQGTGA. This CDR3 has 16 amino acids. V was shortened by 5 bases and J by 4 bases, with 19 bases between the two germline ends. CDR3 sequence reads: CASSNPEASSADTQYF. The sequenced CDR3 bases are TGTGCCAGCAGCAACCCTGAAGCTAGTAGCGCAGATACG. Using reference TRBV7-3 and TRBJ2-3 for the parts outside the CDR3, the full variable domain is GAGVSQTPSNKVTEKGKYVELRCDPISGHTALYWYRQSLGQGPEFLIYFQGTGAADDSGLPNDRFFAVRPEGSVSTLKIQRTERGDSAVYLCASSNPEASSADTQYFGPGTRLTVL.

A word on this clone: The read ends 3 residues early relative to the CDR3; the germline J gene fills the gap. The V and J genes are TRBV28 and TRBJ1-5; 7 nucleotides agree with TRBD1. The germline V gene has CDR1 MDHEN and CDR2 SYDVKM. With 2 bases clipped from V and 6 bases from J, the junction kept 1 base outside the gene matches. The CDR3 loop spans 13 amino acids. The CDR3 protein is CASSLNRGQPQHF. CDR3 bases read: TGTGCCAGCAGTTTAAACAGGGGTCAGCCC.

Remarks on this clone: The read comes to an end 3 residues before the CDR3 does, leaving the germline J gene to fill in the end. The chain is built from TRBV19 and TRBJ2-5, with 15 bases that match TRBD2. V lost 5 bases to trimming and J lost 4 bases; unmatched junction nucleotides: 8. This CDR3 has 17 residues. Germline V gives CDR1 LNHDA, CDR2 SQIVND (reference sequence). Here the CDR3 reads CASSLGTSGGLGETQYF. The CDR3 bases that were read are TGTGCCAGTAGTCTCGGGACTAGCGGGGGGCTCGGAGAGACC.

As regards this clone: The CDR3 end lies 3 residues beyond the end of the read and is filled in from the germline J gene. This rearrangement joins TRBV25-1 to TRBJ2-7; 8 bases align to TRBD1. Germline CDR1 MGHDK, CDR2 SYGVNS. The CDR3 is 16 residues long. V gave up 4 bases and J gave up 2 bases; unmatched junction bases: 10. The CDR3 bases that were read are TGTGCCAGCAGTGGGTCAATAGGACAGGGAACCTACGAG. This sequence encodes CASSGSIGQGTYE. The CDR3 in its entirety is CASSGSIGQGTYEQYF.

About this clone: From the germline J gene comes the end of the CDR3, since the read stops 3 residues before it. The V gene is TRBV7-9, the J gene TRBJ2-7; possibly TRBD1 for D (5 bases). Germline V gene data show CDR1 as SEHNR and CDR2 as FQNEAQ (reference sequence). Trimming removed 5 bases at V and 4 bases at J, with 18 bases between. The CDR3 length is 15 residues. The CDR3 sequence: CASSATDSGFYEQYF. The covered CDR3 bases are TGTGCCAGCAGCGCAACCGACTCAGGGTTTTACGAG.

With respect to this clone: The read stops 3 residues short of the end of the CDR3; the missing end is completed from the germline J gene. The genes are TRBV18 and TRBJ1-2; maybe TRBD1 (6 bases). The CDR3 has 17 amino acids. Germline loops: CDR1 KGHSH, CDR2 LQKENI. The CDR3 loop is CASSKMTSGGPKETYTF. The sequenced part of the CDR3 DNA is TGTGCCAGCTCAAAAATGACTAGCGGGGGGCCAAAAGAGACC. Filled out from reference TRBV18 and TRBJ1-2, the complete variable domain reads NAGVMQNPRHLVRRRGQEARLRCSPMKGHSHVYWYRQLPEEGLKFMVYLQKENIIDESGMPKERFSAEFPKEGPSILRIQQVVRGDSAAYFCASSKMTSGGPKETYTFGSGTRLTVV.

Concerning this clone: The CDR3 goes on 3 residues after the read ends, and that part is filled in from the germline J gene. The chain carries TRBV7-3 and TRBJ2-3; D gene unclear. The germline gives CDR1 SGHTA, CDR2 FQGTGA. V lost 5 bases to trimming and J lost 2 bases, with 11 bases between them. The CDR3 runs to 14 residues. The CDR3 loop is CASSPTYLTDTQYF. The DNA read from the CDR3 is TGTGCCAGCAGCCCTACTTATCTCACAGATACG.

To note about this clone: The read falls 3 residues short of the CDR3 end, and the missing part is taken from the germline J gene. Other DNA sequences of this sample code for an identical CDR3. V and J are TRBV2 and TRBJ1-3; D gene ambiguous. In germline, CDR1 is SNHLY, CDR2 FYNNEI. Trimming cost V 6 bases and J 1 base, with 22 bases left between them. The CDR3 has 18 residues. Incomplete CDR3 DNA: TGTGCCAGCAGCCATAAAAGGGCCCTGGGCATATCTGGAAACACC. This encodes CASSHKRALGISGNT. The whole CDR3 is CASSHKRALGISGNTIYF.